This TCR beta chain originates from a study of T cell clonality in common variable immunodeficiency. Findings and limits, study-wide: In common variable immunodeficiency, TCR beta chains reportedly carried fewer deletions and N-nucleotide insertions.

Control and CVID samples contributed equal amounts of genomic DNA. The repertoire was sequenced with immunoSEQ multiplex PCR; TCRdb's copy has only in-frame clones and lacks some. The sample contains 25,000 to 35,000 clones, none occurring once; 25% to 30% lies in the top ten. The CDR3 sequence is 13 residues long. The V segment lost 6 bases and the J segment 3 bases; nucleotides outside the gene matches: 7. Germline CDR1 reads SQVTM; CDR2 reads ANQGSEA. A note on this clone: Its antigen is undetermined. The sequenced fragment ends 3 residues before the CDR3 boundary, so the rest is inferred from the germline J gene.

Blood came from CVID subjects not ill and not taking immunomodulatory or immunosuppressive medication. The rearrangement uses TRBV29-1 and TRBJ2-5, with 7 bases fitting TRBD1. The sequencing input was peripheral blood mononuclear cells. This sequence originates from a human donor with common variable immunodeficiency. CDR3 residues: CSVNYRGEETQYF. The part of the CDR3 DNA that was read is TGCAGCGTCAACTACAGGGGAGAAGAGACC.